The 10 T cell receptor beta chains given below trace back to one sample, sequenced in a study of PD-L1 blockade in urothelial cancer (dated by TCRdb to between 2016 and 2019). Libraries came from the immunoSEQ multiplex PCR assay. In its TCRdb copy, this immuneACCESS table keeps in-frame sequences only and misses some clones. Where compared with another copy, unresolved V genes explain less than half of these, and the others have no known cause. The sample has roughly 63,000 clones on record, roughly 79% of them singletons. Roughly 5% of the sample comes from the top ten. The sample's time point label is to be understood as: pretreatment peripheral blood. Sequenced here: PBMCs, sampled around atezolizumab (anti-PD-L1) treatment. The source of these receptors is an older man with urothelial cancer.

CDR3 sequence: CASSPGQAYKKLFF. CDR3 nucleotide sequence: TGTGCCAGTAGCCCGGGACAAGCATATAAAAAACTGTTTTTT. The J gene is TRBJ1-4, the V gene TRBV19; a possible D gene is TRBD1 (6 bases). The CDR3 is made up of 14 amino acids. CDR1 and CDR2 from the germline V gene are LNHDA and SQIVND (reference sequence). The V end was cut by 6 bases, the J end by 9 bases, with 17 bases between.

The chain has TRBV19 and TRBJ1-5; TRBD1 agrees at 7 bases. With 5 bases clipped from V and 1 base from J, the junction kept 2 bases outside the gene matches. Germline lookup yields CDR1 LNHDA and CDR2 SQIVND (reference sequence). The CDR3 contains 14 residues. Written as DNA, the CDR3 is TGTGCCAGTAGTCCGACAGGGAGCAATCAGCCCCAGCATTTT. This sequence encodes CASSPTGSNQPQHF.

For the CDR3, the DNA is TGTGCCAGTAGTAGAACCCAGGACAGGGGGGCCCCTGAAGCTTTCTTT. This codes for CASSRTQDRGAPEAFF. V is TRBV19 and J is TRBJ1-1; 10 nucleotides align to TRBD1. V lost 4 bases, J lost 6 bases, and 11 bases stayed unmatched. Germline CDR1 reads LNHDA; CDR2 reads SQIVND (reference sequence). The CDR3 contains 16 residues.

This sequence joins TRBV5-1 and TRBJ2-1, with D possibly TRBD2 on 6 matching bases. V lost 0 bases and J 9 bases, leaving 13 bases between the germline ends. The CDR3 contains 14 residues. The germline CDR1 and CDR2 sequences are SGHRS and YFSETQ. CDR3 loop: CASSLGEGRSEQFF. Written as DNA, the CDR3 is TGCGCCAGCAGCTTGGGGGAAGGGAGGAGTGAGCAGTTCTTC.

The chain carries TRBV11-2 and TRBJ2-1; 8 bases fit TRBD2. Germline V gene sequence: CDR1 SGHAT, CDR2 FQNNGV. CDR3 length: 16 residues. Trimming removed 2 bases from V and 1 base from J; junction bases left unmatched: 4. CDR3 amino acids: CASSLTSGGSYNEQFF. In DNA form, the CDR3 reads TGTGCCAGCAGCTTAACTAGCGGAGGGTCCTACAATGAGCAGTTCTTC.

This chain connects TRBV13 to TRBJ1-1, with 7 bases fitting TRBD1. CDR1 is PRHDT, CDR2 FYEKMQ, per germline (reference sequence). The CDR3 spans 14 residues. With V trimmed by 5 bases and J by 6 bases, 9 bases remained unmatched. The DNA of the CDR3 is TGTGCCAGCAGCACCCGCGACAGGGCGGCTGAAGCTTTCTTT. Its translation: CASSTRDRAAEAFF.

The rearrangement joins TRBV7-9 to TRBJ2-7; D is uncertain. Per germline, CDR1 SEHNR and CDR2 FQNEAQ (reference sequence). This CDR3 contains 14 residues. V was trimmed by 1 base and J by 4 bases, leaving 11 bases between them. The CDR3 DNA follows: TGTGCCAGCAGCTTAGGGTCTATCGGGTACGAGCAGTACTTC. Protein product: CASSLGSIGYEQYF.

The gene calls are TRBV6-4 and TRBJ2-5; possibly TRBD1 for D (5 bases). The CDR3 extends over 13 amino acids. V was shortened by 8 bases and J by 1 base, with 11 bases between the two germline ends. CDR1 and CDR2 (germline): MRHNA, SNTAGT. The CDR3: CASASGPQETQYF. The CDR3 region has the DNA TGTGCCAGCGCCTCAGGGCCCCAAGAGACCCAGTACTTC.

The CDR3 nucleotides are TGTGCCAGCAGTCTCGGGACTTCAGGGGAGCAGTTCTTC. Its translation is CASSLGTSGEQFF. This chain uses TRBV28 with TRBJ2-1; possible D gene TRBD2, 6 bases. Looked up from germline, CDR1 is MDHEN and CDR2 is SYDVKM. V was cut by 5 bases and J by 10 bases, with 15 bases left in between. This CDR3 has 13 amino acids.

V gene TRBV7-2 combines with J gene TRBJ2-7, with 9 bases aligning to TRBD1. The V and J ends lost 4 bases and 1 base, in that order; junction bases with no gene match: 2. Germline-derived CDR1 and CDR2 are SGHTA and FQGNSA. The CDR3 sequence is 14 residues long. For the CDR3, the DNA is TGTGCCAGCAGCTCCGGGACAGGGTCCTACGAGCAGTACTTC. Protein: CASSSGTGSYEQYF.